This T cell receptor (beta chain) was obtained from a study of CD8 T cells in Susac syndrome. At the level of the study: Each patient with Susac syndrome, at the time of blood draw, was therapy-naive, on corticosteroids, or on intravenous immunoglobulin alone.

Random hexamers primed reverse transcription of about 0.45 to 1 ug RNA. TCR beta CDR3 was amplified by immunoSEQ multiplex PCR. This amplification extended across 54 Vbeta and 13 Jbeta segments. TCRdb redid the calling of the immunoSEQ multiplex PCR reads with MiXCR, one entry per CDR3 protein. Among about 160,000 distinct CDR3 sequences, about 96% were seen once, and the ten largest hold about 0.13%. V was pared by 0 bases and J by 0 bases, with 6 bases between. This CDR3 is 15 amino acids long. Germline V gene lookup returns CDR1 DFQATT and CDR2 SNEGSKA (reference sequence). This clonotype was seen a handful of times. In blood CD8+ and CD4+ T cells, TCR beta underwent sequencing. The TEMRA cells underwent FACS enrichment, while the CD8+ and CD4+ T cells underwent negative isolation.

The clonotype comes from a human donor with Susac syndrome. V is TRBV20-1 and J is TRBJ2-6, with D hard to call. What was sequenced was CD4+ T cells from PBMCs. The CDR3 here is CSARDRSSGANVLTF. CDR3 DNA sequence: TGCAGTGCTAGAGATCGGTCCTCTGGGGCCAACGTCCTGACTTTC.